One and the same sample provided the 32 T cell receptor beta chains below, sequenced in a study of Graves' ophthalmopathy and Graves' hyperthyroidism. Beta-chain TCR CDR3 regions were amplified from RNA transcripts. In the first round, RT-PCR was carried out with HTBI primers, and a multiplex PCR formed the second round. TCRdb re-derived calls from the multiplex PCR reads in MiXCR, one entry per CDR3 protein. The sample includes under 200,000 distinct CDR3 sequences, roughly 37% of them seen just once. Specimen: peripheral blood. The receptor set was obtained from a woman aged 40 to 55 with Graves' ophthalmopathy.

This clonotype came up many times. This chain links TRBV28 with TRBJ1-1; a possible D gene is TRBD1 (6 bases). V lost 7 bases and J lost 8, with 17 bases in between. The germline V gene has CDR1 MDHEN and CDR2 SYDVKM. The CDR3 is made up of 13 amino acids. The CDR3 nucleotides are TGTGCCAGCAAGGGGGGTTCTAGACGGGAAGCTTTCTTT. Amino acid sequence: CASKGGSRREAFF.

V gene TRBV19 combines with J gene TRBJ1-3; D gene ambiguous. CDR3 length: 14 residues. Trimming left V 4 bases short and J 2 bases short, with 9 bases between. Germline CDR1 reads LNHDA; CDR2 reads SQIVND (reference sequence). Here the CDR3 reads CASSKDGTGNTIYF. In DNA form, the CDR3 reads TGTGCCAGTAGTAAGGACGGTACTGGAAACACCATATATTTT.

The rearrangement joins TRBV12-3 or TRBV12-4 to TRBJ1-2; 7 positions agree with TRBD1. The CDR3 has 14 amino acids. The V gene end was trimmed by 4 bases and the J gene end by 0 bases; junction bases not matched to a gene: 2. The CDR3 is CASSWQGANYGYTF. DNA of the CDR3: TGTGCCAGCAGTTGGCAGGGGGCTAACTATGGCTACACCTTC.

This clonotype was recorded once. V is TRBV2 and J is TRBJ2-7; the D gene is possibly TRBD1 (5 bases). CDR3 length equals 15 residues. Trimming left V 0 bases short and J 3 bases short, with 12 bases between. Per the germline V gene, CDR1 is SNHLY and CDR2 is FYNNEI. CDR3 bases: TGTGCCAGCAGTGAAGCCCTAACAGGAAACTACGAGCAGTACTTC. Its protein product is CASSEALTGNYEQYF.

In its sample, this clonotype was seen a few times. The chain recombines TRBV20-1 with TRBJ2-7; 7 bases are shared with TRBD2. V lost 3 bases and J lost 5; bases outside the gene matches: 4. The germline V gene has CDR1 DFQATT and CDR2 SNEGSKA (reference sequence). The CDR3 totals 12 residues. The CDR3 DNA reads TGCAGTGCTAGTCCCCGGGAGGACGAGCAGTACTTC. The encoded protein is CSASPREDEQYF.

The chain couples TRBV6-1 to TRBJ1-2; a possible D gene is TRBD1 (6 bases). The CDR3 contains 16 residues. The germline gives CDR1 MNHNS, CDR2 SASEGT. Trimming left V 2 bases short and J 0 bases short, with 13 bases between. This CDR3 is CASSERRAGANYGYTF. The CDR3 coding sequence is TGTGCCAGCAGTGAAAGGAGGGCAGGGGCTAACTATGGCTACACCTTC.

A single count supports this clonotype. V usage is TRBV2 and J usage is TRBJ2-7; D is perhaps TRBD1 (6 bases). The CDR3 loop spans 13 amino acids. Trimming pared 8 bases from V and 2 bases from J, leaving 13 bases between. Per germline, CDR1 SNHLY and CDR2 FYNNEI. The CDR3 region has the DNA TGTGCCAGCGGCCGGGACAACACCTACGAGCAGTACTTC. Protein sequence: CASGRDNTYEQYF.

V is TRBV12-3 or TRBV12-4 and J is TRBJ1-2, with D uncertain. Trimming took off 6 bases at V and 8 bases at J, with 16 bases between the two ends. The CDR3 runs to 13 residues. CDR3 region: CASSPRVGSGYTF. CDR3 DNA: TGTGCCAGCAGCCCCCGGGTAGGGTCCGGCTACACCTTC.

CDR3 residues: CASSFPARTGGRYGYTF. Written as DNA, the CDR3 is TGTGCCAGCAGTTTCCCCGCTCGGACAGGGGGCCGGTATGGCTACACCTTC. The chain carries TRBV28 and TRBJ1-2; 11 nucleotides match TRBD1. The V gene's germline CDR1 is MDHEN and CDR2 SYDVKM. This CDR3 region has 17 residues. V shed 3 bases, J shed 5 bases, and the junction held 11 bases outside the gene matches.

The sample holds a few counts of this clonotype. V usage is TRBV7-2 and J usage is TRBJ2-7, with 8 bases identical to TRBD1. Germline CDR1 is SGHTA and CDR2 is FQGNSA. V was pared by 4 bases and J by 6 bases, with 5 bases of the junction left unmatched. CDR3 length: 13 amino acids. The CDR3 region has the DNA TGTGCCAGCAGCTACGGACAGGGCGGCGAGCAGTACTTC. Translation gives CASSYGQGGEQYF. The variable domain in full, with the rest retrieved from reference TRBV7-2 and TRBJ2-7, is GAGVSQSPSNKVTEKGKDVELRCDPISGHTALYWYRQSLGQGLEFLIYFQGNSAPDKSGLPSDRFSAERTGGSVSTLTIQRTQQEDSAVYLCASSYGQGGEQYFGPGTRLTVT.

This clonotype showed up many times. The conserved closing phenylalanine or tryptophan is absent in this CDR3, likely reflecting a read error. V and J are TRBV10-3 and TRBJ2-5; 11 positions match TRBD2. The V gene end was trimmed by 6 bases and the J gene end by 2 bases; junction bases not matched to a gene: 11. Germline assignment: CDR1 ENHRY and CDR2 SYGVKD. This CDR3 has 17 residues. CDR3 in amino acids: CAISEGNRLAGQETQYS. The CDR3 DNA is TGTGCCATCAGCGAGGGTAATAGACTAGCGGGACAAGAGACCCAGTACTCC.

This clonotype was counted many times. V gene TRBV12-3 or TRBV12-4 combines with J gene TRBJ2-5; D is perhaps TRBD1 (6 bases). Deletions cut 0 bases from V and 0 bases from J, with 11 bases between. The CDR3 is 16 amino acids. CDR3 amino acids: CASSLAGQVYQETQYF. CDR3 nucleotide sequence: TGTGCCAGCAGTTTAGCGGGACAAGTCTACCAAGAGACCCAGTACTTC.

This clonotype is a singleton in its sample. The genes are TRBV27 and TRBJ1-6, with 8 bases identical to TRBD1. CDR3 length: 18 amino acids. The V gene end was trimmed by 7 bases and the J gene end by 3 bases; junction bases not matched to a gene: 14. The V gene's germline CDR1 is MNHEY and CDR2 SMNVEV (reference sequence). CDR3 residues: CASTIWGQTGDYNSPLHF. As DNA, the CDR3 is TGTGCCAGCACCATATGGGGACAGACAGGGGACTATAATTCACCCCTCCACTTT.

The chain links TRBV6-1 to TRBJ1-1, with 7 nucleotides matching TRBD1. J was trimmed by 1 base and V by 6 bases; bases with no gene match: 5. Germline V gene sequence: CDR1 MNHNS, CDR2 SASEGT. The length of the CDR3 is 14 residues. The CDR3 loop is CASRMGQQNTEAFF. Written as DNA, the CDR3 is TGTGCCAGCAGAATGGGACAGCAGAACACTGAAGCTTTCTTT.

This chain links TRBV7-9 with TRBJ2-7, with 10 bases fitting TRBD2. The CDR3 has 15 amino acids. The V and J ends lost 3 bases and 7 bases, in that order; junction bases with no gene match: 9. The germline V gene has CDR1 SEHNR and CDR2 FQNEAQ (reference sequence). CDR3 nucleotide sequence: TGTGCCAGCAGCTTTTCTCTAGCGGGAGTGGGGGAGCAGTACTTC. It specifies CASSFSLAGVGEQYF.

The rearrangement uses TRBV6-5 and TRBJ1-6; 7 bases agree with TRBD1. The CDR3 is made up of 16 amino acids. The J segment lost 10 bases and the V segment lost 2 bases, leaving 11 bases of the junction unmatched. CDR1 MNHEY and CDR2 SVGAGI come from the germline V gene. CDR3 nucleotides: TGTGCCAGCAGTTACAGTTCCACGACAGGGCTATCACCCCTCCACTTT. Amino acids: CASSYSSTTGLSPLHF.

This clonotype was found many times. The chain has TRBV25-1 and TRBJ2-5, with 7 positions matching TRBD1. Per germline, CDR1 MGHDK and CDR2 SYGVNS. V lost 5 bases and J lost 6; bases outside the gene matches: 18. This CDR3 contains 17 residues. CDR3 sequence reads: CASSYTSGTALFQTQYF. DNA for the CDR3: TGTGCCAGCAGTTATACCTCCGGGACAGCTCTCTTCCAGACCCAGTACTTC. The whole variable domain, filled in from reference TRBV25-1 and TRBJ2-5, reads EADIYQTPRYLVIGTGKKITLECSQTMGHDKMYWYQQDPGMELHLIHYSYGVNSTEKGDLSSESTVSRIRTEHFPLTLESARPSHTSQYLCASSYTSGTALFQTQYFGPGTRLLVL.

This clonotype appeared a few times. This sequence joins TRBV7-8 and TRBJ1-5, with D tentatively TRBD1 (6 bases). The CDR3 extends over 15 amino acids. Germline assignment: CDR1 SGHVS and CDR2 FQNEAQ. Trimming took off 5 bases at V and 11 bases at J, with 22 bases between the two ends. CDR3 loop: CASSPEGEGGMTQHF. The CDR3 DNA reads TGTGCCAGCAGCCCCGAGGGGGAGGGAGGGATGACCCAGCATTTT.

This clonotype was recorded at least ten times. This chain links TRBV30 with TRBJ2-5; no reliable D call. Trimming pared 2 bases from V and 2 bases from J, leaving 15 bases between. Germline V CDR1 and CDR2: GTSNPN, SVGIG (reference sequence). CDR3 length equals 15 residues. CDR3 in amino acids: CAWSSLKSRQETQYF. The CDR3 DNA reads as TGTGCCTGGAGTTCCCTTAAGTCGCGACAAGAGACCCAGTACTTC.

The chain couples TRBV7-8 to TRBJ2-5, with D perhaps TRBD2 (6 bases). Per the germline V gene, CDR1 is SGHVS and CDR2 is FQNEAQ. Trimming removed 5 bases from V and 1 base from J, with 11 bases in between. The CDR3 covers 14 residues. The CDR3 DNA sequence: TGTGCCAGCAGCCCTAGCGTGATCCAAGAGACCCAGTACTTC. Protein product: CASSPSVIQETQYF.

This clonotype was found many times. The chain has TRBV6-5 and TRBJ1-5; D gene ambiguous. The CDR3 sequence is 12 residues long. The germline V and J ends were trimmed by 6 bases and 0 bases, with 3 bases remaining between them. The germline V gene encodes CDR1 MNHEY and CDR2 SVGAGI. The CDR3 DNA reads TGTGCCAGCAGGGTTAGCAATCAGCCCCAGCATTTT. Its translation is CASRVSNQPQHF.

In its sample, this clonotype was seen many times. For the CDR3, the DNA is TGTGCCAGCAGCTTAGTTGGACCCACTGAAGCTTTCTTT. Protein product: CASSLVGPTEAFF. This chain joins TRBV7-2 and TRBJ1-1; D gene unclear. V was trimmed by 1 base and J by 4 bases, leaving 7 bases between them. Germline V gives CDR1 SGHTA, CDR2 FQGNSA. The CDR3 totals 13 residues.

This clonotype showed up many times. The chain carries TRBV27 and TRBJ2-2, with 11 nucleotides matching TRBD2. Germline CDR1 MNHEY, CDR2 SMNVEV (reference sequence). V shed 4 bases, J shed 7 bases, and the junction held 11 bases outside the gene matches. CDR3 length: 17 residues. CDR3 region: CASSSEKLAGEGGELFF. DNA of the CDR3: TGTGCCAGCAGTTCGGAAAAACTAGCGGGAGAAGGCGGGGAGCTGTTTTTT.

This clonotype was seen many times. This chain joins TRBV30 and TRBJ2-5; 16 bases line up with TRBD2. The CDR3 runs to 16 residues. The germline V gene has CDR1 GTSNPN and CDR2 SVGIG (reference sequence). J lost 2 bases, V lost 7 bases, and 7 bases had no gene match. The CDR3 sequence is CASGLAGGRGQETQYF. The CDR3 DNA reads TGTGCCTCGGGACTAGCGGGAGGGCGCGGTCAAGAGACCCAGTACTTC.

This clonotype has a handful of counts. The V gene is TRBV24-1, the J gene TRBJ1-1; D ambiguous. With 1 base removed from V and 7 bases from J, the gap between germline ends came to 6 bases. Looked up from germline, CDR1 is KGHDR and CDR2 is SFDVKD. The CDR3 loop spans 12 amino acids. The CDR3 loop reads CATSDFGNEAFF. In DNA, the CDR3 is TGTGCCACCAGTGATTTTGGGAATGAAGCTTTCTTT.

The rearrangement joins TRBV19 to TRBJ1-1; 7 nucleotides line up with TRBD1. The CDR3 spans 15 residues. The V and J ends lost 4 bases and 2 bases, in that order; junction bases with no gene match: 7. Per germline, CDR1 LNHDA and CDR2 SQIVND (reference sequence). The DNA for the CDR3 is TGTGCCAGTAGTACAACAGGACAGGCAAACACTGAAGCTTTCTTT. This gives the protein CASSTTGQANTEAFF.

Here the CDR3 reads CASSWDRISYEQYF. Written as DNA, the CDR3 is TGCGCCAGCAGCTGGGACAGGATATCCTACGAGCAGTACTTC. This chain uses TRBV10-1 with TRBJ2-7; TRBD1 agrees at 8 bases. Germline V gene sequence: CDR1 WNHNN, CDR2 SYGVQD (reference sequence). The CDR3 length is 14 residues. The V segment lost 6 bases and the J segment 1 base; nucleotides outside the gene matches: 5.

This clonotype appeared many times. The chain recombines TRBV7-2 with TRBJ2-7, with unresolved D. Germline lookup yields CDR1 SGHTA and CDR2 FQGNSA. The ends were cut back, 1 base at V and 0 bases at J, with 7 bases in the middle. The CDR3 loop spans 14 amino acids. The DNA for the CDR3 is TGTGCCAGCAGCTTAGGAAGTAGCTCCTACGAGCAGTACTTC. Its protein product is CASSLGSSSYEQYF.

This clonotype occurred once. The genes are TRBV12-3 or TRBV12-4 and TRBJ1-6, with D possibly being TRBD1 (5 bases). This CDR3 is 14 amino acids long. The V end was cut by 3 bases, the J end by 7 bases, with 10 bases between. The CDR3 bases are TGTGCCAGCAGTTTGCAGGGTACGAATTCACCCCTCCACTTT. Translating it yields CASSLQGTNSPLHF.

This clonotype showed up many times. V is TRBV28 and J is TRBJ1-5; TRBD1 agrees at 9 bases. The CDR3 is made up of 15 amino acids. Trimming cost V 5 bases and J 11 bases; bases outside gene matches: 13. In germline, CDR1 is MDHEN, CDR2 SYDVKM. CDR3 nucleotide sequence: TGTGCCAGCAGTCCACAGGGGGCCGGAGCGGGAGCCCAGCATTTT. Translation: CASSPQGAGAGAQHF.

The V and J genes are TRBV11-2 and TRBJ2-7; 8 bases align to TRBD2. The germline CDR1 and CDR2 sequences are SGHAT and FQNNGV. This CDR3 is built from 15 residues. V dropped 0 bases and J dropped 1; count of bases not matched to a gene: 2. DNA of the CDR3: TGTGCCAGCAGCTTAGACGGGAGGGCTTCCTACGAGCAGTACTTC. As protein: CASSLDGRASYEQYF.

The chain recombines TRBV7-2 with TRBJ1-5, with unresolved D. V was trimmed by 5 bases and J by 0 bases, leaving 8 bases between them. The CDR3 length is 14 residues. Germline CDR1 and CDR2: SGHTA and FQGNSA. CDR3 in DNA: TGTGCCAGCAGCCCGAGGAGTAGCAATCAGCCCCAGCATTTT. Protein product: CASSPRSSNQPQHF.